This TCR beta chain emerged from a study of blood T cells in healthy people across ages. Germline CDR1 MGHRA, CDR2 YSYEKL. This CDR3 is built from 17 residues. The V and J ends lost 0 bases and 5 bases respectively, with 17 bases between them. With respect to this clonotype: Its specificity is not known.

Study-wide results and caveats: Both naive CD4+ cell counts and diversity were greater in long-lived donors than in aged donors.

With a J-beta primer mix and a sample-barcoded 5' primer, a second PCR ran about 7 to 12 cycles. A minimum of 3 million CDR3-containing paired-end reads was obtained for each sample. MiXCR, run by TCRdb on the 5' RACE reads, gives a single entry per CDR3 protein. The profile shows about 1.1 million distinct CDR3 sequences, under 40% of them singletons. The chain recombines TRBV4-1 with TRBJ2-1, with a weak D call TRBD2 (7 bases). The sequenced material came from blood. The receptor was derived from a young man in good health. The CDR3 nucleotides are TGCGCCAGCAGCCAAGAACCGGGGGGCGCTCTTGACAATGAGCAGTTCTTC. The encoded protein is CASSQEPGGALDNEQFF.